Here is one TCR beta chain with its context. These data originate in a study of cytomegalovirus exposure and HLA in healthy donors. Across the whole study: Tens of millions of unique TCRs from HLA-typed donors were held in an early data release.

The PCR made use of 60 Vbeta and 13 Jbeta primers. Sequencing was performed with immunoSEQ multiplex PCR; in TCRdb, only in-frame clones are kept and a portion is missing. Of around 150,000 clones listed, 68% were seen once; the top ten hold 8.5% to 12%. The germline gives CDR1 SNHLY, CDR2 FYNNEI. The CDR3 loop spans 13 amino acids. V lost 6 bases to trimming and J lost 5 bases; unmatched junction nucleotides: 5. The chain carries TRBV2 and TRBJ2-7, with 9 bases aligning to TRBD2. This receptor was obtained from a man younger than 40 in good health and CMV-seropositive. The sequenced material came from PBMCs. In DNA form, the CDR3 reads TGTGCCAGCAGGACTAGCGGCCTAAACGAGCAGTACTTC. Encoded protein: CASRTSGLNEQYF.